The clone carrying this TCR beta chain was counted once. This PCR relied on a set of 60 Vbeta primers and 13 Jbeta primers. Assay: immunoSEQ multiplex PCR; the TCRdb copy retains only in-frame clones and omits some. Seen here are 180,000 or so clones, roughly 77% observed once, and the top ten hold roughly 2.5%. It was healthy bone marrow donors who served as donors. The sample is drawn from a study of cytomegalovirus exposure and HLA in healthy donors. The TCR comes from a woman in her twenties or thirties in good health and CMV-seropositive. The sequenced sample consisted of PBMCs.

The CDR3 reads CASSQQETQYF. The CDR3 DNA follows: TGCGCCAGCAGCCAGCAAGAGACCCAGTACTTC. This chain joins TRBV5-1 and TRBJ2-5; D not certain. This CDR3 contains 11 residues. The germline V and J ends were trimmed by 4 bases and 2 bases, with 3 bases remaining between them. Germline loops: CDR1 SGHRS, CDR2 YFSETQ.